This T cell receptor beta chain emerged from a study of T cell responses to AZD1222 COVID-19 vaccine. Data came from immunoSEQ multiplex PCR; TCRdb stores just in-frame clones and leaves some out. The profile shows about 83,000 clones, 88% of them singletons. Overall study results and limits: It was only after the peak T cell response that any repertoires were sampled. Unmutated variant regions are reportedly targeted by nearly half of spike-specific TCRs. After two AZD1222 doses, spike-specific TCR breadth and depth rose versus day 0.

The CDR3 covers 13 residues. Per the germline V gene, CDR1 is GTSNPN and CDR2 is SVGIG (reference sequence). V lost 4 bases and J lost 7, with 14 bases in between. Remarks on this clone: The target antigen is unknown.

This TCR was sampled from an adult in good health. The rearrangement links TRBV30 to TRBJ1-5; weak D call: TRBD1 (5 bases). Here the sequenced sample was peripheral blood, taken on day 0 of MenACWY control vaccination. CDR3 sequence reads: CAWTRQLGQPQHF. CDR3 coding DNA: TGTGCCTGGACAAGACAGTTGGGGCAGCCCCAGCATTTT.